This T cell receptor (beta chain) was sequenced for a study of T-cell memory formation after mild COVID-19. Study-wide findings and caveats: Largely, contracting CD4+ clones fell within CM and EM, and contracting CD8+ clones within EMRA. Some clones that responded turned up in pre-infection memory, which suggests that cross-reactive memory joined in. Balance between CD4 and CD8 was seen in clones contracting day 15 to 85, and a CD4+ lean was seen in later expanders.

As regards this clonotype: Its cognate antigen is unknown.

CDR1 is SGHNT, CDR2 YENEEA, per germline. V lost 8 bases and J 5 bases, leaving 18 bases between the germline ends. This CDR3 spans 15 amino acids. The authors produced TCR alpha and TCR beta cDNA libraries with sample barcodes and UMIs by 5'RACE using constant-segment primers. Each CDR3 protein is one row after TCRdb ran MiXCR on the 5' RACE reads. The table shows roughly 450,000 distinct CDR3 sequences, with approximately 18% occurring only once. V gene TRBV11-3 combines with J gene TRBJ2-2; TRBD2 is a possible D gene (5 bases). The sample consisted of PBMCs or a T cell subset sorted from them (not recorded which). The clonotype was recovered from an adult woman who had mild COVID-19 (a few samples of this study predate the infection). Cell type and time point are not known. CDR3 DNA sequence: TGTGCCAGCGACCGGAGAGGAACGGGGACCGGGGAGCTGTTTTTT. This sequence encodes CASDRRGTGTGELFF.